The subject of this entry is one TCR beta chain. Profiling relied on immunoSEQ multiplex PCR, and the TCRdb table lists in-frame clones only, not all of them. Of over 20,000 clones detected, under 95% appear once; the ten largest clones hold 11%. As for time point: peripheral blood 6 weeks after treatment start. The data are from a study of PD-L1 blockade in urothelial cancer. There are 18 residues in the CDR3. Germline loops: CDR1 SEHNR, CDR2 FQNEAQ (reference sequence). Trimming took off 3 bases at V and 0 bases at J, with 20 bases between the two ends. Here the sequenced sample was PBMCs, taken around atezolizumab (anti-PD-L1) treatment. The clonotype comes from a woman aged 60-75 years with urothelial cancer. This chain uses TRBV7-9 with TRBJ2-5, with a tentative D call TRBD1 (6 bases). The CDR3 is CASSFPRDTATYQETQYF. The CDR3 nucleotides are TGTGCCAGCAGCTTCCCACGGGACACCGCAACTTACCAAGAGACCCAGTACTTC.